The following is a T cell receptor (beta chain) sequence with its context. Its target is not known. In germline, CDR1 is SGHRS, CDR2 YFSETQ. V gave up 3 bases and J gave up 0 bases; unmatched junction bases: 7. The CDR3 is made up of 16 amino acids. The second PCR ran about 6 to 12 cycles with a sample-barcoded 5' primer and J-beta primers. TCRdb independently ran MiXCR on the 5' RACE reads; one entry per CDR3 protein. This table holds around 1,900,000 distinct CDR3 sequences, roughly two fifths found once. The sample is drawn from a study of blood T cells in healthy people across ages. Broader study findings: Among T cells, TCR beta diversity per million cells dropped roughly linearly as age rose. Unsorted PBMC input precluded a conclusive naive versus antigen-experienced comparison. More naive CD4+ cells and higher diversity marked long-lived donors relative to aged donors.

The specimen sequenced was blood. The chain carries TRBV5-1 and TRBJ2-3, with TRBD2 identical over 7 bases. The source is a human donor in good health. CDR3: CASSSLAVGSTDTQYF. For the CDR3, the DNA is TGCGCCAGCAGCTCGCTAGCGGTCGGGAGCACAGATACGCAGTATTTT.